There are a few counts of the clone carrying this TCR beta chain. Its target is not known. The data were taken from a study of T cells in Graves' hyperthyroidism and ophthalmopathy. Amplification yielded TCR beta CDR3 regions, with RNA transcripts as the source. The HTBI primer set drove a first-round RT-PCR of the TCR CDR3. Using its own MiXCR run on the multiplex PCR reads, TCRdb lists one record per CDR3 protein. The table lists approximately 410,000 distinct CDR3 sequences, approximately 14% of them singletons. V was clipped by 4 bases and J by 4 bases, with 17 bases between them. The CDR3 runs 16 residues. Germline V CDR1 and CDR2: SGHRS, YFSETQ. General study findings and limits: Expanded thyroid clonotypes (above 0.001) were mostly also found in blood. Model output signaled ophthalmopathy a median around 6.9 months ahead of onset.

What was sequenced was blood. This receptor was taken from a woman between 18 and 30 years old with Graves' hyperthyroidism. V and J are TRBV5-1 and TRBJ2-2, with TRBD1 as a possible D gene (5 bases). The CDR3 sequence: CASSLEVQGATGELFF. CDR3 nucleotides: TGCGCCAGCAGCCTCGAGGTTCAGGGCGCCACCGGGGAGCTGTTTTTT.